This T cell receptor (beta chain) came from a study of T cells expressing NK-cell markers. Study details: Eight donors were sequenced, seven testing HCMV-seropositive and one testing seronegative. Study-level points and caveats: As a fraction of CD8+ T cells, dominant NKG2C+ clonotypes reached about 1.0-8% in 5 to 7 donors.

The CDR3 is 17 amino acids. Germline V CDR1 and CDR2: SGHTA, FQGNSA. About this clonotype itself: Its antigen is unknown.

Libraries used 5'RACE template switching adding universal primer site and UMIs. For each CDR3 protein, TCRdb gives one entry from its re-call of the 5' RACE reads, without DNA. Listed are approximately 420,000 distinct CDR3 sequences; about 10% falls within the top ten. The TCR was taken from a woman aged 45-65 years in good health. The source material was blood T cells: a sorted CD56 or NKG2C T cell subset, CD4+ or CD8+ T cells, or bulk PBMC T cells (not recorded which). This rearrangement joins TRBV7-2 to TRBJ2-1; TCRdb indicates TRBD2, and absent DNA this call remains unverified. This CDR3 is CASSRTSGKSSYNEQFF.